This entry lists 29 T cell receptor beta chains sequenced from one sample in a study of cytomegalovirus exposure and HLA in healthy donors. Primers: 60 Vbeta forward and 13 Jbeta reverse. Profiled with immunoSEQ multiplex PCR; TCRdb holds only in-frame clones, not every one. The sample lists 85,000 to 110,000 clones; around 80% were seen once. Sequenced: PBMCs. These receptors were taken from a woman under 30 in good health and CMV-seropositive.

This chain uses TRBV11-2 with TRBJ2-7; TRBD2 agrees at 10 bases. V lost 3 bases to trimming and J lost 1 base; unmatched junction nucleotides: 0. Per the germline V gene, CDR1 is SGHAT and CDR2 is FQNNGV. The CDR3 runs 14 residues. CDR3 protein: CASSFSGRSYEQYF. CDR3 coding DNA: TGTGCCAGCAGCTTTAGCGGGAGGTCCTACGAGCAGTACTTC.

The chain's CDR3 is CASSGLFRGRGDNSPLHF. In nucleotides, the CDR3 is TGTGCCAGCAGTGGTCTGTTTAGGGGGCGAGGGGATAATTCACCCCTCCACTTT. The V call is TRBV6-1, the J call TRBJ1-6, with TRBD1 matching over 7 bases. The CDR3 sequence is 18 residues long. V lost 4 bases and J lost 5; bases outside the gene matches: 14. Germline CDR1 and CDR2: MNHNS and SASEGT.

The rearrangement uses TRBV4-1 and TRBJ2-7, with a possible D match to TRBD1 (6 bases). The germline gives CDR1 MGHRA, CDR2 YSYEKL. Trimming removed 6 bases from V and 5 bases from J, with 17 bases in between. CDR3 length: 14 residues. The CDR3 reads CASSPPGQKHEQYF. In nucleotides, the CDR3 is TGCGCCAGCAGTCCCCCGGGACAAAAGCACGAGCAGTACTTC.

In its sample, this clone was seen a few times. The rearrangement uses TRBV30 and TRBJ1-1, with a weak D call TRBD1 (5 bases). V was pared by 3 bases and J by 3 bases, with 11 bases between. Germline V lookup: CDR1 GTSNPN, CDR2 SVGIG (reference sequence). The CDR3 covers 13 residues. CDR3 nucleotide sequence: TGTGCCTGGAGCAGACAGCGACACACTGAAGCTTTCTTT. It yields the protein CAWSRQRHTEAFF.

This clone was seen only a few times. The chain links TRBV7-2 to TRBJ2-2; TRBD2 aligns across 11 bases. Germline CDR1 SGHTA, CDR2 FQGNSA. The ends lost 5 bases at V and 3 bases at J; junction bases unmatched: 5. The CDR3 runs to 16 residues. The CDR3 spells CASSPRTSGYTGELFF. The CDR3 DNA sequence: TGTGCCAGCAGCCCACGGACTAGCGGGTACACCGGGGAGCTGTTTTTT.

The chain employs TRBV6-1 and TRBJ1-3; no clear D gene. This CDR3 is 11 amino acids long. Between the trimmed V and J ends, which lost 8 bases and 4 bases, there was a span of 6 bases. Germline loops: CDR1 MNHNS, CDR2 SASEGT. CDR3 bases: TGTGCCAGCCAGTCAGGAAACACCATATATTTT. Translating gives CASQSGNTIYF.

The V call is TRBV7-3, the J call TRBJ2-5, with D unclear. Trimming removed 0 bases from V and 4 bases from J, with 6 bases in between. The CDR3 length is 13 residues. CDR1 and CDR2 from the germline V gene are SGHTA and FQGTGA. The CDR3 DNA is TGTGCCAGCAGCTTAACCAACATAGAGACCCAGTACTTC. Encoded protein: CASSLTNIETQYF.

The J gene is TRBJ2-1, the V gene TRBV7-6, with TRBD1 as a possible D gene (5 bases). V lost 1 base, J lost 4 bases, and 8 bases lay in between. Germline V gene lookup returns CDR1 SGHVS and CDR2 FNYEAQ. The CDR3 is 14 residues long. The CDR3 loop is CASSLGQPYNEQFF. The CDR3 DNA reads as TGTGCCAGCAGCTTAGGACAGCCTTACAATGAGCAGTTCTTC. The full variable domain, with the rest looked up from reference TRBV7-6 and TRBJ2-1, is GAGVSQSPRYKVTKRGQDVALRCDPISGHVSLYWYRQALGQGPEFLTYFNYEAQQDKSGLPNDRFSAERPEGSISTLTIQRTEQRDSAMYRCASSLGQPYNEQFFGPGTRLTVL.

This chain uses TRBV28 with TRBJ1-2; 8 bases map to TRBD1. The CDR3 is made up of 13 amino acids. Germline V gene data show CDR1 as MDHEN and CDR2 as SYDVKM. Trimming took 3 bases from V and 8 from J; bases not matched to a gene: 5. The CDR3 reads CASSFQGARGYTF. The CDR3 nucleotides are TGTGCCAGCAGTTTCCAGGGGGCGCGGGGCTACACCTTC.

CDR3 nucleotides: TGTGCCAGCAGCTCAGCGGGAGGGGAACTCCAAGAGACCCAGTACTTC. Translated: CASSSAGGELQETQYF. The chain employs TRBV7-9 and TRBJ2-5; 10 bases line up with TRBD2. J lost 1 base, V lost 4 bases, and 6 bases had no gene match. Germline V lookup: CDR1 SEHNR, CDR2 FQNEAQ (reference sequence). This CDR3 comprises 16 residues.

The rearrangement joins TRBV14 to TRBJ2-7; D possibly uses TRBD1 or TRBD2 (9 bases each). V was clipped by 4 bases and J by 3 bases, with 31 bases between them. The CDR3 is 20 amino acids. CDR1 is SGHDN and CDR2 is FVKESK in the germline V gene. CDR3 nucleotide sequence: TGTGCCAGCAGCCGGTTCCGGGACAGGGCAACTAGCGGGCGAGACTACGAGCAGTACTTC. Translating gives CASSRFRDRATSGRDYEQYF.

This clone turned up a few times. The V and J genes are TRBV10-3 and TRBJ2-1; 12 positions match TRBD2. This CDR3 has 16 amino acids. The germline V gene encodes CDR1 ENHRY and CDR2 SYGVKD. V lost 3 bases to trimming and J lost 8 bases; unmatched junction nucleotides: 8. DNA for the CDR3: TGTGCCATCAGTGATCAACAGGGACTAGCGGGCCATGAGCAGTTCTTC. Translating gives CAISDQQGLAGHEQFF.

J is TRBJ1-3 and V is TRBV6-1; the D is unclear. Per the germline V gene, CDR1 is MNHNS and CDR2 is SASEGT. CDR3 length equals 14 residues. With 4 bases removed from V and 2 bases from J, the gap between germline ends came to 9 bases. The CDR3 here is CASSVRGTGNTIYF. The CDR3 bases are TGTGCCAGCAGTGTGCGAGGAACTGGAAACACCATATATTTT.

This rearrangement joins TRBV30 to TRBJ1-1; D not certain. This CDR3 is 13 amino acids long. Per the germline V gene, CDR1 is GTSNPN and CDR2 is SVGIG (reference sequence). Trimming pared 5 bases from V and 11 bases from J, leaving 21 bases between. The CDR3 sequence is CAWEDLASKWAFF. CDR3 coding DNA: TGTGCCTGGGAAGATTTGGCTTCAAAGTGGGCTTTCTTT.

This clone was seen a few times. This chain links TRBV5-1 with TRBJ2-3; D unresolved. Germline values: CDR1 SGHRS, CDR2 YFSETQ. CDR3 length: 14 amino acids. Trimming cost V 0 bases and J 2 bases, with 7 bases left between them. The CDR3: CASSLGQNTDTQYF. In nucleotides, the CDR3 is TGCGCCAGCAGCTTGGGGCAGAACACAGATACGCAGTATTTT.

The gene calls are TRBV5-1 and TRBJ1-2, with a tentative D call TRBD1 (5 bases). The CDR3 extends over 13 amino acids. The germline V gene has CDR1 SGHRS and CDR2 YFSETQ. V lost 2 bases, J lost 4 bases, and 9 bases lay in between. The DNA for the CDR3 is TGCGCCAGCAGCTTCAGGGAGGCCTATGGCTACACCTTC. This encodes CASSFREAYGYTF.

This clone was counted a few times. This CDR3 is CARSLADETGFGAGVGQPQHF. CDR3 nucleotides: TGTGCCAGAAGCCTCGCCGACGAGACAGGGTTTGGGGCCGGGGTGGGTCAGCCCCAGCATTTT. The genes are TRBV5-3 and TRBJ1-5; TRBD1 matches at 7 bases. TRBV5-3 is given ORF status, its function remaining uncertain. The CDR3 is made up of 21 amino acids. The J segment lost 6 bases and the V segment lost 4 bases, leaving 28 bases of the junction unmatched.

The rearrangement joins TRBV6-4 to TRBJ1-2, with unresolved D. Germline V gene data show CDR1 as MRHNA and CDR2 as SNTAGT. Trimming removed 2 bases from V and 4 bases from J, with 11 bases in between. This CDR3 has 14 amino acids. The DNA for the CDR3 is TGTGCCAGCAGTGACGATAGAAAGCTCTATGGCTACACCTTC. This translates into CASSDDRKLYGYTF.

In this sample, this clone turned up once. The V and J genes are TRBV5-1 and TRBJ2-7; TRBD1 agrees at 9 bases. This CDR3 is 14 amino acids long. V dropped 4 bases and J dropped 2; count of bases not matched to a gene: 4. CDR1 and CDR2 from the germline V gene are SGHRS and YFSETQ. The CDR3 coding sequence is TGCGCCAGCAGCGTAGACAGGGGGGCCTACGAGCAGTACTTC. Protein: CASSVDRGAYEQYF.

This chain uses TRBV29-1 with TRBJ2-1; perhaps TRBD2 as D (7 bases). V lost 5 bases to trimming and J lost 8 bases, with 13 bases between them. Germline values: CDR1 SQVTM, CDR2 ANQGSEA. The CDR3 extends over 12 amino acids. CDR3 protein: CSVSGGRDEQFF. The CDR3 nucleotides are TGCAGCGTTTCGGGGGGCCGAGATGAGCAGTTCTTC.

This clone appeared a single time. This rearrangement joins TRBV7-2 to TRBJ2-5; 12 bases align to TRBD2. V trimming: 3 bases; J trimming: 2 bases; junction bases outside the gene matches: 4. CDR1 and CDR2 from the germline V gene are SGHTA and FQGNSA. The CDR3 is 16 residues long. The CDR3 here is CASSLASGRGQETQYF. The CDR3 bases are TGTGCCAGCAGCTTGGCTAGCGGGAGGGGGCAAGAGACCCAGTACTTC.

V usage is TRBV6-4 and J usage is TRBJ2-3; D gene unclear. This CDR3 region has 14 residues. The V gene lost 4 bases and the J gene lost 2 bases, with 10 bases spanning the gap. Per the germline V gene, CDR1 is MRHNA and CDR2 is SNTAGT. In nucleotides, the CDR3 is TGTGCCAGCAGTGTCTCCGGGTTCACAGATACGCAGTATTTT. Protein: CASSVSGFTDTQYF.

The V gene is TRBV4-1, the J gene TRBJ2-7; D is unresolved. From germline, CDR1 is MGHRA and CDR2 YSYEKL. Trimming shortened V by 1 base and J by 3 bases, and 13 bases separated the two germline ends. The CDR3 spans 15 residues. CDR3 coding DNA: TGCGCCAGCAGCCAAGCAAATAACATTGACTACGAGCAGTACTTC. This gives the protein CASSQANNIDYEQYF.

This clone has a handful of counts. The CDR3: CASSQGQGARETQYF. Written as DNA, the CDR3 is TGTGCCAGCAGCCAGGGACAGGGGGCGCGTGAGACCCAGTACTTC. The chain joins TRBV5-4 to TRBJ2-5; 12 bases fit TRBD1. Trimming took 4 bases from V and 5 from J; bases not matched to a gene: 6. Germline lookup yields CDR1 SGHNT and CDR2 YYREEE (reference sequence). This CDR3 spans 15 amino acids.

V is TRBV28 and J is TRBJ1-2, with unresolved D. Looked up from germline, CDR1 is MDHEN and CDR2 is SYDVKM. The CDR3 extends over 15 amino acids. V was pared by 0 bases and J by 1 base, with 9 bases between. The DNA of the CDR3 is TGTGCCAGCAGTTTATGGGCAGGCCTTAACTATGGCTACACCTTC. This gives the protein CASSLWAGLNYGYTF.

Of note for this clone: One end of the junction does not line up with germline, which may come from a read error. The V gene is TRBV4-2, the J gene TRBJ2-7, with 8 bases fitting TRBD1. Germline CDR1 reads LGHNA; CDR2 reads YNFKEQ. The CDR3 sequence is 14 residues long. In DNA form, the CDR3 reads TGTGCCAGCTCGGGACAGGCCCGTTCCTACGGGCAGTACTTC. It yields the protein CASSGQARSYGQYF.

The CDR3 bases are TGTGCCTGGGACAGGGGCCCCAACTATGGCTACACCTTC. As protein: CAWDRGPNYGYTF. The genes are TRBV30 and TRBJ1-2, with TRBD1 matching over 8 bases. Trimming took 5 bases from V and 2 from J; bases not matched to a gene: 4. CDR3 length equals 13 residues. CDR1 and CDR2 from the germline V gene are GTSNPN and SVGIG (reference sequence).

V gene TRBV28 combines with J gene TRBJ2-3, with D uncertain. This CDR3 contains 12 residues. Germline CDR1 reads MDHEN; CDR2 reads SYDVKM. V lost 10 bases to trimming and J lost 2 bases, with 10 bases between them. CDR3: CATGSLTDTQYF. CDR3 in DNA: TGTGCCACTGGCTCCCTCACAGATACGCAGTATTTT.

In this sample, this clone turned up a few times. This chain connects TRBV14 to TRBJ1-1, with unresolved D. The CDR3 is 12 residues long. The V gene's germline CDR1 is SGHDN and CDR2 FVKESK. The ends were cut back, 3 bases at V and 10 bases at J, with 12 bases in the middle. In nucleotides, the CDR3 is TGTGCCAGCAGCCAGGTAGGGAGTCGAGCTTTCTTT. It is translated as CASSQVGSRAFF. The full variable domain, completed using reference TRBV14 and TRBJ1-1, is EAGVTQFPSHSVIEKGQTVTLRCDPISGHDNLYWYRRVMGKEIKFLLHFVKESKQDESGMPNNRFLAERTGGTYSTLKVQPAELEDSGVYFCASSQVGSRAFFGQGTRLTVV.